The source of this T cell receptor beta chain is a study of blood T cells in healthy people across ages (dated by TCRdb to 2014 to 2015). General notes on the study: In model experiments, roughly one uniquely barcoded TCR beta cDNA molecule per two T cells was captured by template switching. Two additional independent replicas of 1 million unique cDNA reads from the same blood draw were analyzed for two donors (one aged 18 to 30 and one aged 80 or older). The study measured age-related changes in TCR beta repertoire diversity using deep sequencing normalized with unique cDNA molecular identifiers. Four age groups were formed from the donors: young (average approximately 15 years), middle-aged (around 41), aged (around 62) and long-lived (82). To avoid experimental bias, donors of different ages were spread randomly across the sequencing lanes. The paper's findings and limits, for the study overall: Because the CMV infection status of the donors was unknown, age-related changes in expanded clonotypes may potentially have been confounded. Since profiling was done on bulk unsorted PBMCs, naive and antigen-experienced compartments could not be conclusively compared. Compared with the aged group, more naive CD4+ T cells, fewer expanded clones and increased TCR diversity were shown by the long-lived group, suggesting age selection. Estimates of total diversity from one million sequenced T cells were regarded as lower bounds and underestimates. There was a strong correlation between observed TCR beta diversity and the percentage of naive T cells measured by flow cytometry. As age increased, observed TCR beta diversity per million T cells dropped in a roughly linear way, and a significant reduction was already evident by age 40.

The table lists this clonotype with a few counts. What this receptor recognizes is not known. No per-base quality is available; no much larger clone lies one base away. The library came from 5' RACE. TCRdb records Illumina HiSeq 2500 as the sequencer. A second roughly 7 to 11 cycle PCR used a sample-barcoded 5' primer and a J-beta primer mix. A template-switch 5' adaptor carrying 12 random nucleotides introduced a unique molecular identifier onto each TCR beta cDNA molecule. Each sample yielded at least 2.5 million CDR3-containing paired-end reads. The Mint cDNA synthesis kit, primed by a TRBC-specific oligonucleotide, was used to synthesize first-strand cDNA from all RNA. Following uracil-DNA glycosylase treatment, a first 18-cycle PCR with universal primers M1SS and BC2_uni_R was performed on all cDNA. In the authors' own workflow: For normalization, 1 million high-quality reads, each with a distinct molecular identifier, were randomly selected from each sample. Instead of being binned into consensus sequences, reads with shared molecular identifiers were discarded. CDR3 identification, clonotype clustering and error correction used MiTCR with a Q25 quality threshold and the strictest error-elimination algorithm. A nonparametric unseen species model with Euler transformation was used to estimate lower-bound total TCR beta diversity. The public reads were run again by TCRdb, first through fastp at Q25 and then through MiXCR, and only productive beta chains were kept. Duplicate CDR3 protein sequences are folded into a single record with the most common DNA and genes. The V and J calls were determined by TCRdb, not by the authors. A total of 1.5 million to 1.8 million distinct CDR3 sequences appear in this sample, roughly 43% of them only once. The ten biggest clones cover 4% of the sample.

The donors were around 39 Caucasian individuals from Russia, aged roughly 6 to 100 years, who were systemically healthy. Each donor gave about 9.8 milliliters of peripheral blood, drawn into EDTA-treated Vacutainer tubes. Ficoll-Paque density-gradient centrifugation was used to isolate PBMCs, with at least 6.5 million per sample. Total RNA, at least 5.5 micrograms per sample, was extracted from PBMCs with Trizol reagent. Naive CD45RAhigh/CD27high T cell percentages were measured by flow cytometry on a PBMC aliquot from every donor. The CDR1 and CDR2 encoded by the germline V gene (reference sequence) are LNHNV and YYDKDF. Measured from the cysteine to the phenylalanine, the CDR3 is 13 residues long. Only CDR3 DNA is held: 39 bases, read in frame from base 1. V and J lose 1 base and 15 bases, and a span of 16 bases separates them.

The sample consisted of blood. The chain is encoded by TRBV15 joined to TRBJ2-1; TRBD1 is a possible D gene, resting on 6 matching bases. This clonotype was obtained from a woman under 30 in good health. This receptor has the CDR3 CATSRATDSSSFF. In nucleotide form, the sequence is TGTGCCACCAGCAGAGCAACGGACAGCTCCTCGTTCTTC.